This TCR beta chain was observed in a study of blood T cell repertoires in COVID-19. Whole-study context: PBMCs, B-cell-depleted T cells, or T cells were the source of the cDNA or gDNA that made up the material.

Authors' processing steps: Amplification of reference gene primers provided the estimated nucleated cell counts. TCRdb keeps only in-frame clones here, not all; method: immunoSEQ multiplex PCR. V and J calls and clone size follow that table, whereas D and trimming were derived from the DNA. This table has approximately 270,000 clones, around 93% appearing once. V was trimmed by 0 bases and J by 6 bases, leaving 12 bases between them. This CDR3 region has 15 residues. CDR1 and CDR2 (germline): SGHRS, YFSETQ. Individuals drawn from about 26 US areas were about 18 to 89 years old. Participants had their cohort set by participant-reported clinical history.

This chain joins TRBV5-1 and TRBJ2-2; D uncertain. Sequencing was performed on PBMCs or T cells enriched from blood (not recorded which). This TCR was recovered from a human donor in a cohort exposed to, infected with or recovered from COVID-19 (not recorded which). The donor label of this sample is uncertain. As DNA, the CDR3 is TGCGCCAGCAGCTTGGACAATCCCCACGCCGGGGAGCTGTTTTTT. Residues: CASSLDNPHAGELFF.